The sequence of this T cell receptor beta chain was determined in a study of blood T cell repertoires in COVID-19. On the study more broadly: The analysed material was cDNA or gDNA that came from T cells, B-cell-depleted T cells, or PBMCs.

The CDR3 extends over 15 amino acids. V shed 5 bases and J shed 0 bases, with 14 bases lying between them. CDR1 and CDR2 from the germline V gene are SNHLY and FYNNEI. In the authors' methods: Nucleated cell counts were estimated from reference gene primer amplification. Clones were sequenced by immunoSEQ multiplex PCR, and TCRdb holds only the in-frame ones, with some missing. V and J calls and clone size are as listed in that table; D and trimming were resolved from the DNA. The sample shows more than 150,000 clones, approximately 90% of them seen only once. This clonotype originated in a woman in her forties with acute or convalescent COVID-19. The sequencing sample was made of peripheral blood. The V call is TRBV2, the J call TRBJ2-7; D is undetermined. CDR3 protein: CASSFGAGRSYEQYF. In DNA form, the CDR3 reads TGTGCCAGCAGTTTTGGCGCAGGCCGCTCCTACGAGCAGTACTTC. Based on the CDR3 plus reference TRBV2 and TRBJ2-7, the full variable domain is EPEVTQTPSHQVTQMGQEVILRCVPISNHLYFYWYRQILGQKVEFLVSFYNNEISEKSEIFDDQFSVERPDGSNFTLKIRSTKLEDSAMYFCASSFGAGRSYEQYFGPGTRLTVT.